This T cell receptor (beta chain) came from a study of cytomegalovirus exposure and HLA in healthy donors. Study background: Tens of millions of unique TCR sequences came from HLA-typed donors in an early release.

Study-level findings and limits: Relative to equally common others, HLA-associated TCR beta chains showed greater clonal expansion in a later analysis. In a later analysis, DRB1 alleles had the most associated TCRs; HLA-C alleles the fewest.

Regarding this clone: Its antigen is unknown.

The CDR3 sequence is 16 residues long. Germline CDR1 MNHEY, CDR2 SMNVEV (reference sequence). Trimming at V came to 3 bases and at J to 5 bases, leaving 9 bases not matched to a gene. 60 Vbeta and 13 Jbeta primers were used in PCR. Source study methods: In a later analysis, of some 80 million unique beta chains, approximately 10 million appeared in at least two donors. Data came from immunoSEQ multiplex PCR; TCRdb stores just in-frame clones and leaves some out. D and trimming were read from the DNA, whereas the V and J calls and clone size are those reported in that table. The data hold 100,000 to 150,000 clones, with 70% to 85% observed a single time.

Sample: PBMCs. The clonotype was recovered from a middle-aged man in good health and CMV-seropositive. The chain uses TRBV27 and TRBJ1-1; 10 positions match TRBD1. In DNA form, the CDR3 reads TGTGCCAGCAGTTTGTCCATCCGGGACAGGGGTACTGAAGCTTTCTTT. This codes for CASSLSIRDRGTEAFF.